Listed below are T cell receptor beta chains from one sample, sequenced in a study of blood T cell repertoires in COVID-19. Using immunoSEQ multiplex PCR, the repertoire was profiled, and TCRdb retains in-frame clones only, with some absent. Of 240,000 or so clones listed, 70% to 90% are singletons. Material for sequencing was peripheral blood. The receptor set was obtained from a woman in her twenties or thirties with acute or convalescent COVID-19. Both conserved end residues are part of each CDR3. A D gene is named only where the DNA matches it firmly. Part of the rows lack a size; the others show once, few, many or a class for expanded clones.

clone_size j_call v_call d_call cdr3_aa cdr3_nt
- TRBJ1-5 TRBV6-5 - CASRPGTYSNQPQHF TGTGCCAGCAGACCAGGAACATATAGCAATCAGCCCCAGCATTTT
- TRBJ2-1 TRBV5-1 - CASSLEARSNEQFF TGCGCCAGCAGCTTGGAAGCTAGATCCAATGAGCAGTTCTTC
- TRBJ1-4 TRBV7-2 - CASSSPVSEKLFF TGTGCCAGCAGCTCCCCCGTGAGTGAAAAACTGTTTTTT
- TRBJ1-3 TRBV19 TRBD1 CASSSGTGNTIYF TGTGCCAGTAGTTCCGGGACAGGGAACACCATATATTTT
- TRBJ2-7 TRBV19 TRBD1 CASSIHRGPLGEQYF TGTGCCAGTAGTATCCACAGGGGACCCCTTGGCGAGCAGTACTTC
- TRBJ1-4 TRBV7-9 - CASSLVKRQRNEKLFF TGTGCCAGCAGCTTAGTAAAGAGACAGCGTAATGAAAAACTGTTTTTT
- TRBJ2-1 TRBV24-1 TRBD2 CATSDPAASGSNEQFF TGTGCCACCAGTGACCCGGCGGCTAGCGGGAGCAATGAGCAGTTCTTC
- TRBJ2-1 TRBV19 TRBD2 CARCIPGLAGGDPDNEQFF TGTGCCAGATGCATCCCGGGACTAGCGGGAGGGGACCCGGACAATGAGCAGTTCTTC
- TRBJ2-7 TRBV5-1 - CASSLSIRSYEQYF TGCGCCAGCAGCTTGTCGATACGGTCCTACGAGCAGTACTTC
once TRBJ2-5 TRBV5-6 - CASSYLGHLQETQYF TGTGCCAGCAGCTACTTGGGACACTTACAAGAGACCCAGTACTTC